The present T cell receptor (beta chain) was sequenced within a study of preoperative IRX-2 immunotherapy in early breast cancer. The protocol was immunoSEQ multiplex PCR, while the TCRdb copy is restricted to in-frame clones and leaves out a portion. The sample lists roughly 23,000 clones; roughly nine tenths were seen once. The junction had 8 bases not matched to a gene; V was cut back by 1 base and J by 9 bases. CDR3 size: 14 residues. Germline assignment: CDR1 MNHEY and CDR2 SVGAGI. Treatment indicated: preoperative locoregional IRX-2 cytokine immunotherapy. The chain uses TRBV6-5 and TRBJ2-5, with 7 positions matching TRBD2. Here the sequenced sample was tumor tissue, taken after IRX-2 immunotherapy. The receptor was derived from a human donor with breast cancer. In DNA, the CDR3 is TGTGCCAGCAGTTACTTCCGGGGGAGCGGGGCCCAGTACTTC. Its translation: CASSYFRGSGAQYF.